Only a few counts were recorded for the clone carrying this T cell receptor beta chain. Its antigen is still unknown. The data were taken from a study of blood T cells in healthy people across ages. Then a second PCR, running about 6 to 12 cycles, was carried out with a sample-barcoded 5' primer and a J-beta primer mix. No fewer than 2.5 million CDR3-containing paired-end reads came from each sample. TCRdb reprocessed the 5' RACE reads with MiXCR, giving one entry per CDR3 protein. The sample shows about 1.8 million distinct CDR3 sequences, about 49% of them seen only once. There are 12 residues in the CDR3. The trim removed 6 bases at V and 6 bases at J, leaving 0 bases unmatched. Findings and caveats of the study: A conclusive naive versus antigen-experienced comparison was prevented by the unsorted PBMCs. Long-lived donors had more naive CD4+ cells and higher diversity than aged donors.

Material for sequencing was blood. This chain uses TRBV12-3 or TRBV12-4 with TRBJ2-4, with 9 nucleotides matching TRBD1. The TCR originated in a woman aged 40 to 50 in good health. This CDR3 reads CASRDRGNIQYF. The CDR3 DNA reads TGTGCCAGCAGGGACAGGGGAAACATTCAGTACTTC.